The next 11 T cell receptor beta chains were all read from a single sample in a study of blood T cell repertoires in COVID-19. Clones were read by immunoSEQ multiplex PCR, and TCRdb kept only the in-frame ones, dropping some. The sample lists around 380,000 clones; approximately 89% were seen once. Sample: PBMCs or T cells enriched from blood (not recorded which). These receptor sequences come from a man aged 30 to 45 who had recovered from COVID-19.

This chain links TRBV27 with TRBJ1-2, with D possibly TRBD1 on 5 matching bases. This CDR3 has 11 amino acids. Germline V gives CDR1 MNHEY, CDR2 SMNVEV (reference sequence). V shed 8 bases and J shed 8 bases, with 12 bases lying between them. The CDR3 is CASFSGNGYTF. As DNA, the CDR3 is TGTGCCAGCTTTTCAGGGAACGGCTACACCTTC.

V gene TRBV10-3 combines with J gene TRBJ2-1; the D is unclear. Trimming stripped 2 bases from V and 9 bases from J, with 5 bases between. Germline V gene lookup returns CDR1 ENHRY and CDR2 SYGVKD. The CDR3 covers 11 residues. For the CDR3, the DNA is TGTGCCATCAGTGAGATCGGTGAGCAGTTCTTC. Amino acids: CAISEIGEQFF.

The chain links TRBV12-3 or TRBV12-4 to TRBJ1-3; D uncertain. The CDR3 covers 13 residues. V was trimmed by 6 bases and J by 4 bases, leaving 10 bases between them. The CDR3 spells CASRSYSGNTIYF. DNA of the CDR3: TGTGCCAGCAGATCCTATTCGGGAAACACCATATATTTT.

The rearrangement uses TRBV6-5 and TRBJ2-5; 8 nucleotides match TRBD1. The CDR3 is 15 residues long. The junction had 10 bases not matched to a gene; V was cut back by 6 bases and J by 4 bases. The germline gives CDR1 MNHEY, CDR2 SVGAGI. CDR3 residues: CASRPLTGARETQYF. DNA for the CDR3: TGTGCCAGCAGACCCTTGACAGGGGCACGAGAGACCCAGTACTTC.

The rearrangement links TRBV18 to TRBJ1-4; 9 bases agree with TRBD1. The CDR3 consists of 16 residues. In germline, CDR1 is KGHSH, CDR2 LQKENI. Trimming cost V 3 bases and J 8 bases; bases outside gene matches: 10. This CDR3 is CASSPFQDRGGEKLFF. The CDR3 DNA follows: TGTGCCAGCTCACCGTTTCAGGACAGGGGTGGAGAAAAACTGTTTTTT.

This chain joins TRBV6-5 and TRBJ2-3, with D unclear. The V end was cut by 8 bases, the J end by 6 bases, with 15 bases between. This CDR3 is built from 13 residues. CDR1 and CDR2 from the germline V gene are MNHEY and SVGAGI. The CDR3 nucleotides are TGTGCCAGCGTCCTAAACCTCGGGGATACGCAGTATTTT. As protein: CASVLNLGDTQYF.

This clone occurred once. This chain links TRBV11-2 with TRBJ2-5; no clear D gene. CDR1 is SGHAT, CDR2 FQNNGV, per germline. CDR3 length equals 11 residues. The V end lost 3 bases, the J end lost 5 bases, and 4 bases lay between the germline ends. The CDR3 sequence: CASSFLETQYF. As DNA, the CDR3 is TGTGCCAGCAGCTTCTTGGAGACCCAGTACTTC.

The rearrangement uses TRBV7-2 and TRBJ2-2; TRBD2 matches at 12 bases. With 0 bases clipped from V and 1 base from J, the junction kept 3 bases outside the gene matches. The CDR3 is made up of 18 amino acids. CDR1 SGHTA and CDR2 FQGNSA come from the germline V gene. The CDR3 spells CASSLAGLAGMNTGELFF. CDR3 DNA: TGTGCCAGCAGCTTAGCAGGACTAGCGGGGATGAACACCGGGGAGCTGTTTTTT. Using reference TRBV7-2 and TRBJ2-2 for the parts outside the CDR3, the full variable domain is GAGVSQSPSNKVTEKGKDVELRCDPISGHTALYWYRQSLGQGLEFLIYFQGNSAPDKSGLPSDRFSAERTGGSVSTLTIQRTQQEDSAVYLCASSLAGLAGMNTGELFFGEGSRLTVL.

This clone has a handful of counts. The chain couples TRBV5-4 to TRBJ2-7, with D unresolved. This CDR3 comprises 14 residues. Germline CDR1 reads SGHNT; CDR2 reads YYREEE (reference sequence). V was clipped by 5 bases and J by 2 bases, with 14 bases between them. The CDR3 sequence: CASSPDFGPYEQYF. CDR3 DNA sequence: TGTGCCAGCAGTCCCGATTTCGGTCCCTACGAGCAGTACTTC.

CDR3 nucleotide sequence: TGCAGCGTCCGAGCAGGGGGCCCCTACAATGAGCAGTTCTTC. Its protein is CSVRAGGPYNEQFF. The V and J genes are TRBV29-1 and TRBJ2-1, with TRBD1 matching 8 bases. From germline, CDR1 is SQVTM and CDR2 ANQGSEA. V shed 6 bases, J shed 2 bases, and the junction held 6 bases outside the gene matches. The CDR3 covers 14 residues.

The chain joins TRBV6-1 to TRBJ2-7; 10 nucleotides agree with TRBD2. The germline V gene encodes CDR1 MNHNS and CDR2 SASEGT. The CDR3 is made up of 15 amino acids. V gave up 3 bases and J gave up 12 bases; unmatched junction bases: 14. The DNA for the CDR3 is TGTGCCAGCAGTGAGATTTTGGCTAGCGGGGGTCGACCGTACTTC. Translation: CASSEILASGGRPYF.